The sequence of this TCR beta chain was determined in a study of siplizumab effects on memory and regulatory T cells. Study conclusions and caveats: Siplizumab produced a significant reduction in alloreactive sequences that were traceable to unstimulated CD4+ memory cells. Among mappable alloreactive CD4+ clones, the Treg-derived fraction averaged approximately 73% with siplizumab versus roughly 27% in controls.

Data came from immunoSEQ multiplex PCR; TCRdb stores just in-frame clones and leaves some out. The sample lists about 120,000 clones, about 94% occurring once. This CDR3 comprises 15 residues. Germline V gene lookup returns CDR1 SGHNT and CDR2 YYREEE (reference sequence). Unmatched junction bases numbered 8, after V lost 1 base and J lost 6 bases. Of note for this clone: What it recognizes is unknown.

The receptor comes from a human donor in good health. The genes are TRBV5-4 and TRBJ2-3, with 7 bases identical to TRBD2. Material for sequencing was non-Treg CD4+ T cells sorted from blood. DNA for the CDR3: TGTGCCAGCAGCTTGCTAGCGGAGTATAGGGATACGCAGTATTTT. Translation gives CASSLLAEYRDTQYF.